The clone carrying this TCR beta chain was observed a single time. This sample was included in a study of T cells after posttransplantation cyclophosphamide. Method: immunoSEQ multiplex PCR; TCRdb's copy keeps in-frame clones and lacks some. Counted here are roughly 21,000 clones, 65% to 90% occurring once; the ten biggest clones make up approximately 2%. Control samples came 1 year after myeloablative marrow transplants with methotrexate plus calcineurin inhibitor. Germline assignment: CDR1 SEHNR and CDR2 FQNEAQ (reference sequence). The CDR3 runs to 17 residues. Trimming removed 1 base at V and 3 bases at J, with 15 bases between.

The material sequenced was PBMCs, taken 350 to 400 days after allogeneic stem cell transplant with calcineurin inhibitor and methotrexate. The chain joins TRBV7-9 to TRBJ2-2; D ambiguous. This TCR was recovered from a female patient in her 30s who received an allogeneic stem cell transplant from an unrelated donor, was CMV-positive, and had acute and chronic GVHD. Some of the T cells might come from the graft donor. CDR3 in amino acids: CASSLVYLAQDTGELFF. In DNA form, the CDR3 reads TGTGCCAGCAGCTTAGTTTACCTCGCGCAGGACACCGGGGAGCTGTTTTTT.